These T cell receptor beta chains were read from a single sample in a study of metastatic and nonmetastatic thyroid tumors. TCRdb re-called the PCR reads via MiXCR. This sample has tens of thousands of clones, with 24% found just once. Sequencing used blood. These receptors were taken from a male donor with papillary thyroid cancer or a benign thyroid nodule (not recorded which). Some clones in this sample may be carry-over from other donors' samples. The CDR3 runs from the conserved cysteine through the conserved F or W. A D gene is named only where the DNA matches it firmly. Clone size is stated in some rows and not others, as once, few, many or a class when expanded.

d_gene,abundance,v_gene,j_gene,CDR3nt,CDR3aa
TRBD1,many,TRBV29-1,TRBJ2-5,TGCAGCGTTGAAGATTGGGGACAGGGAGGGACCCAGTACTTC,CSVEDWGQGGTQYF
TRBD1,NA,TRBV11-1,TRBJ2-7,TGTGCCAGCAGCTTAGCGGGGACAGGTCCCTACGAGCAGTACTTC,CASSLAGTGPYEQYF
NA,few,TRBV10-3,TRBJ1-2,TGTGCCATCAGTGGGTCAGGTTCCTATGGCTACACCTTC,CAISGSGSYGYTF
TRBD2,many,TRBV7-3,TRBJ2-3,TGTGCCAGCAGCTTTTCTAGCGGGCTCGCCAGAGATACGCAGTATTTT,CASSFSSGLARDTQYF
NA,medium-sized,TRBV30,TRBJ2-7,TGTGCCTGGAGGGGCGAGAGCTCCTACGAGCAGTACTTC,CAWRGESSYEQYF
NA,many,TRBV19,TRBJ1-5,TGTGCCAGTAGTCCCCGGACAGTAAACAATCAGCCCCAGCATTTT,CASSPRTVNNQPQHF
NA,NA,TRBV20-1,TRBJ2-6,TGCAGTGCTAGAGATGGCAATGACGCTGGGGCCAACGTCCTGACTTTC,CSARDGNDAGANVLTF
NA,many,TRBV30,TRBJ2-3,TGTGCCTGGATGGGGGCCCGCACAGATACGCAGTATTTT,CAWMGARTDTQYF
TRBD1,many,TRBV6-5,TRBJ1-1,TGTGCCAGCTCGGTATTAGGCGGGACAGCTTACAGGAACACTGAAGCTTTCTTT,CASSVLGGTAYRNTEAFF
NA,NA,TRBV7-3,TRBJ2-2,TGTGCCAGCAGCCAAACCGTCACCGGGGAGCTGTTTTTT,CASSQTVTGELFF
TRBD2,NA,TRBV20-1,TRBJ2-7,TGCAGTGCTGTACTAGCGGGCCGGTACGAGCAGTACTTC,CSAVLAGRYEQYF
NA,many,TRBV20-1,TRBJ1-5,TGCAGTGCTAGAGATCCGAGTGAAGGCAATCAGCCCCAGCATTTT,CSARDPSEGNQPQHF
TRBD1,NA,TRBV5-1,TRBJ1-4,TGCGCCAGCAGCTTGGGACAGGGCCCTTATGAAAAACTGTTTTTT,CASSLGQGPYEKLFF
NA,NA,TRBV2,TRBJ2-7,TGTGCCAGCAGTGTCGTATGGCAGTACGAGCAGTACTTC,CASSVVWQYEQYF
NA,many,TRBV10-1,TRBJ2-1,TGCGCCAGCAGTGAGTTGGGGGGTAGCTCCTACAATGAGCAGTTCTTC,CASSELGGSSYNEQFF
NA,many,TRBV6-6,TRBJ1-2,TGTGCCAGCAGTTACAGTCAGGGATTCTATGGCTACACCTTC,CASSYSQGFYGYTF
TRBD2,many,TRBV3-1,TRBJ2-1,TGTGCCAGCAGCCAAGGTAGCGGGAGGTTCTACAATGAGCAGTTCTTC,CASSQGSGRFYNEQFF
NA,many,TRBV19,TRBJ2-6,TGTGCCAGTAGTATATTGGGGACTGGGGCCAACGTCCTGACTTTC,CASSILGTGANVLTF
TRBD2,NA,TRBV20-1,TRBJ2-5,TGCAGTGTAGGGACTAGCGGGAGGGAGACCCAGTACTTC,CSVGTSGRETQYF
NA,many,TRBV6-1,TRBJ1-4,TGTGCCAGCAGCGACGAAGGGGGAGCGGTTGAAAAACTGTTTTTT,CASSDEGGAVEKLFF
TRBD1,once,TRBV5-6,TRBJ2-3,TGTGCCAGCAGCTTGTGGGGACAGGGTACAACAGATACGCAGTATTTT,CASSLWGQGTTDTQYF
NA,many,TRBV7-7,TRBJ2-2,TGTGCCAGCAGCTTAGTGTGGGGGAACACCGGGGAGCTGTTTTTT,CASSLVWGNTGELFF
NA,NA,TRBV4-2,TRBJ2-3,TGTGCCAGCAGCCAAGATTGGGGAAGCACAGATACGCAGTATTTT,CASSQDWGSTDTQYF
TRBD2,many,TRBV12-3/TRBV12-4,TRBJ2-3,TGTGCCAGCAGTTTTCTGCTAGCGGGGAGCAGGGGTACGCAGTATTTT,CASSFLLAGSRGTQYF
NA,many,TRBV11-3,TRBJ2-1,TGTGCCAGCAGCTTAACGCAGCTACCCTACAATGAGCAGTTCTTC,CASSLTQLPYNEQFF
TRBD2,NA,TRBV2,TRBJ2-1,TGTGCCAGCAGGGAGGTCGGGACTAGCGGGAGAAACTACAATGAGCAGTTCTTC,CASREVGTSGRNYNEQFF
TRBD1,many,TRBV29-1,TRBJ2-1,TGCAGCGCCGAGGGGCCAGGGGGCGGTTATGAGCAGTTCTTC,CSAEGPGGGYEQFF
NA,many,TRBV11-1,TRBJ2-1,TGTGCCAGCAGCCCCCCTGGTAGCTCCTACAATGAGCAGTTCTTC,CASSPPGSSYNEQFF
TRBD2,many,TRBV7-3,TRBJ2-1,TGTGCCAGCGGCGGGCGGGGGGAGGGACCCCAGTTCTTC,CASGGRGEGPQFF
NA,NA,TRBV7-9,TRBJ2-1,TGTGCCAGCAGCCAGCAAAGCTCCTACAATGAGCAGTTCTTC,CASSQQSSYNEQFF
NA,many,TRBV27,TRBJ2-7,TGTGCCAGCAGTTTATCGAGGTCGGCCAACTCCTACGAGCAGTACTTC,CASSLSRSANSYEQYF
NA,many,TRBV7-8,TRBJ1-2,TGTGCCAGCAGCTTAGTTACGGCTGACTATGGCTACACCTTC,CASSLVTADYGYTF
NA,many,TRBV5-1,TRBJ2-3,TGCGCCAGCAGCTTGGTTACCGGGAGTAGCACAGATACGCAGTATTTT,CASSLVTGSSTDTQYF
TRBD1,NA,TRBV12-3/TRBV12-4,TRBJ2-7,TGTGCCAGCAGCCTCCGACAGGGGATTTGGGAGCAGTACTTC,CASSLRQGIWEQYF
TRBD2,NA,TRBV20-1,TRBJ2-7,TGCAGTGCTAGAGCGAGACTAGCGGGTCCTATCTACGAGCAGTACTTC,CSARARLAGPIYEQYF
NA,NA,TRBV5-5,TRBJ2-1,TGTGCCAGCAGCTTCGGGACAAGAGACAATGAGCAGTTCTTC,CASSFGTRDNEQFF
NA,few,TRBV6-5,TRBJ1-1,TGTGCCAGCAGTTCGGCAGGACTGAACACTGAAGCTTTCTTT,CASSSAGLNTEAFF
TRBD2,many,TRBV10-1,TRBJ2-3,TGCGCCAGCAGTGAGTCAAGCGGGACTAGCACAGATACGCAGTATTTT,CASSESSGTSTDTQYF
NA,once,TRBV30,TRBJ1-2,TGTGCCTTGGAACCGGGAGGGGACGGCTATGGCTACACCTTC,CALEPGGDGYGYTF
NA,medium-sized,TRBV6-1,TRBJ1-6,TGTGCCAGCAGTGAATATGGTGGCTATAATTCACCCCTCCACTTT,CASSEYGGYNSPLHF
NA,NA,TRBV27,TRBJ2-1,TGTGCCAGCAGTCCCTCTAATGAGCAGTTCTTC,CASSPSNEQFF
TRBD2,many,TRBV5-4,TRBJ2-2,TGTGCCAGCAGCTTAGACCCGGGGGGTTTGACCGGGGAGCTGTTTTTT,CASSLDPGGLTGELFF
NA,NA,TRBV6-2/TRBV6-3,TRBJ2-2,TGTGCCAGCAGTTCCGGGACCCCGACCGGGGAGCTGTTTTTT,CASSSGTPTGELFF
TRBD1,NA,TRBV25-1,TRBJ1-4,TGTGCCAGCAGTGAGAGGACAGGGGTAAAGGAAAAACTGTTTTTT,CASSERTGVKEKLFF
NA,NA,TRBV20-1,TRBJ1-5,TGCAGTGCTAGACGTGCCTATGAGCTAGGGAGCAATCAGCCCCAGCATTTT,CSARRAYELGSNQPQHF
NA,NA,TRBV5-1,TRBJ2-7,TGCGCCAGCCGCCGTGGAGAAACAGGCTACGAGCAGTACTTC,CASRRGETGYEQYF
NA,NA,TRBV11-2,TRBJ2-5,TGTGCCAGCAGCTTAGTTGGTTCCGGTACTAGCCCAATAGAGACCCAGTACTTC,CASSLVGSGTSPIETQYF
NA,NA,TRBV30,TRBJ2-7,TGTGCGACGAGGGGGTGGAGTGAGCAGTACTTC,CATRGWSEQYF
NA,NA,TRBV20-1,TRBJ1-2,TGCAGTGCTAGGGCTGATAGCTATTGCTACACCTTC,CSARADSYCYTF